This is a list of T cell receptor beta chains from one sample in a study of blood T cells in healthy people across ages. TCRdb called the 5' RACE reads again in MiXCR, with one record for every CDR3 protein. The sample has more than 650,000 distinct CDR3 sequences, about 20% seen once; the top ten hold around a fifth. What was sequenced was blood. These receptors were collected from a man aged 65-85 years in good health. The CDR3 runs from the conserved cysteine through the conserved F or W. D genes are given only for firm matches. Only part of the rows carry a size: once, few, many, or a class if the clone is expanded.

d_call	clone_size	j_call	v_call	cdr3_nt	cdr3_aa
-	many	TRBJ1-1	TRBV20-1	TGCAGTGCTAGGGCCTCGCACAACACTGAAGCTTTCTTT	CSARASHNTEAFF
-	-	TRBJ2-1	TRBV7-9	TGTGCCAGCAGCTCCTTTGACTCAACGCGCTACAATGAGCAGTTCTTC	CASSSFDSTRYNEQFF
TRBD2	-	TRBJ2-5	TRBV18	TGTGCCAGCTCACCATTTGGGACTAGAAGTAATCAAGAGACCCAGTACTTC	CASSPFGTRSNQETQYF
TRBD1	-	TRBJ1-2	TRBV7-9	TGTGCCAGCAGCTCGCGGTTAGGGTCGTCAGGGGGAAGAAACTATGGCTACACCTTC	CASSSRLGSSGGRNYGYTF
TRBD1	few	TRBJ2-1	TRBV6-5	TGTGCCAGCAGACCCCGGGACAGCTACAATGAGCAGTTCTTC	CASRPRDSYNEQFF
-	few	TRBJ1-3	TRBV5-1	TGCGCCAGCAGCTTGGGCGAACTACGGGGAAACACCATATATTTT	CASSLGELRGNTIYF
-	-	TRBJ1-5	TRBV4-1	TGCGCCAGCAGCCAAGATTTAGGGGGGGATCAGCCCCAGCATTTT	CASSQDLGGDQPQHF
-	-	TRBJ1-1	TRBV18	TGTGCCAGCTCACGAGCGAACACTGAAGCTTTCTTT	CASSRANTEAFF
TRBD1	-	TRBJ2-3	TRBV10-3	TGTGCCATCAGTGAGGAGGGGGCGGATACGCAGTATTTT	CAISEEGADTQYF
-	few	TRBJ1-2	TRBV3-1	TGTGCCAGCAGCCAAGATGGCGGCAGGCTTTTCTATGGCTACACCTTC	CASSQDGGRLFYGYTF
-	few	TRBJ1-1	TRBV11-2	TGTGCCAGCAGCCTGGGGAGGTGGACCCTTAACACTGAAGCTTTCTTT	CASSLGRWTLNTEAFF
TRBD1	-	TRBJ1-4	TRBV25-1	TGTGCCAGCAGTGCCTCCGGGACAGGGAACGAAAAACTGTTTTTT	CASSASGTGNEKLFF
TRBD1	-	TRBJ2-7	TRBV3-1	TGTGCCAGCAGCCAGGCGACAGGGGCATTCTACGAGCAGTACTTC	CASSQATGAFYEQYF
TRBD2	few	TRBJ2-3	TRBV3-1	TGTGCCAGCAGCCAAGACCCTAGCGGGGAAGATACGCAGTATTTT	CASSQDPSGEDTQYF
-	few	TRBJ2-5	TRBV11-2	TGTGCCAGCAGCTATGCCGGGGGACAGCAAGAGACCCAGTACTTC	CASSYAGGQQETQYF
-	few	TRBJ2-7	TRBV4-1	TGCGCCAGCAGTCTCGACACGAATTACGAGCAGTACTTC	CASSLDTNYEQYF